A single sample is the source of the 22 T cell receptor beta chains below, sequenced in a study of T-cell memory formation after mild COVID-19. In TCRdb, the 5' RACE reads were re-called with MiXCR into one record per CDR3 protein. This table has 30,000 or so distinct CDR3 sequences, 20% to 25% appearing once. Sequencing was performed on PBMCs or a T cell subset sorted from them (not recorded which). The receptors were gathered from an adult who had mild COVID-19 (a few samples of this study predate the infection). Cell type and time point are not known.

This clonotype showed up just a few times. A much larger clone sits a single nucleotide away, making a read error possible. This chain's CDR3 is CASSPTAGSYGYTF. CDR3 coding DNA: TGCGCCAGCAGCCCGACTGCAGGGAGCTATGGCTACACCTTC. This sequence joins TRBV5-1 and TRBJ1-2; D is possibly TRBD1 (5 bases). There are 14 residues in the CDR3. Trimming took 4 bases from V and 4 from J, leaving 14 bases between them. The germline gives CDR1 SGHRS, CDR2 YFSETQ. The full variable domain, in which reference TRBV5-1 and TRBJ1-2 provide the parts outside the CDR3, is KAGVTQTPRYLIKTRGQQVTLSCSPISGHRSVSWYQQTPGQGLQFLFEYFSETQRNKGNFPGRFSGRQFSNSRSEMNVSTLELGDSALYLCASSPTAGSYGYTFGSGTRLTVV.

In this sample, this clonotype turned up many times. The chain joins TRBV28 to TRBJ2-5; D is unclear. V was trimmed by 6 bases and J by 2 bases, leaving 1 base between them. The CDR3 is 10 residues long. From germline, CDR1 is MDHEN and CDR2 SYDVKM. CDR3 protein: CASRQETQYF. DNA of the CDR3: TGTGCCAGCAGGCAAGAGACCCAGTACTTC.

At least ten counts were recorded for this clonotype. The J gene is TRBJ1-6, the V gene TRBV7-3; maybe TRBD1 (5 bases). This CDR3 region has 15 residues. V was clipped by 2 bases and J by 10 bases, with 15 bases between them. Germline V lookup: CDR1 SGHTA, CDR2 FQGTGA. CDR3 protein: CASSLFQGKGSPLHF. The CDR3, as DNA: TGTGCCAGCAGCTTATTCCAGGGAAAAGGATCACCCCTCCACTTT.

This clonotype is judged medium-sized (0.01 to 0.1%). This rearrangement joins TRBV4-1 to TRBJ2-5; D is undetermined. The CDR3 runs 12 residues. V was trimmed by 2 bases and J by 2 bases, leaving 3 bases between them. Germline CDR1 and CDR2: MGHRA and YSYEKL. The CDR3 sequence: CASSQPQETQYF. For the CDR3, the DNA is TGCGCCAGCAGCCAACCTCAAGAGACCCAGTACTTC.

This clonotype has ten or more counts. The V and J genes are TRBV7-6 and TRBJ2-1; 9 bases line up with TRBD2. V shed 0 bases, J shed 9 bases, and the junction held 6 bases outside the gene matches. Germline V lookup: CDR1 SGHVS, CDR2 FNYEAQ. The CDR3 has 15 amino acids. CDR3 sequence reads: CASSLAFSGSSEQFF. The CDR3 nucleotides are TGTGCCAGCAGCTTAGCGTTTAGCGGGAGTTCTGAGCAGTTCTTC.

This clonotype was counted ten times or more. The J gene is TRBJ2-7, the V gene TRBV12-3 or TRBV12-4; no reliable D call. V lost 4 bases, J lost 1 base, and 11 bases lay in between. The CDR3 loop spans 14 amino acids. The CDR3 loop reads CASSSNTDSYEQYF. The CDR3 DNA sequence: TGTGCCAGCAGTTCTAATACGGATTCCTACGAGCAGTACTTC.

This clonotype has ten or more counts. CDR3 sequence reads: CASSSTQRRAYEQYF. The CDR3 nucleotides are TGTGCCAGCAGCTCAACCCAGCGGAGGGCCTACGAGCAGTACTTC. V usage is TRBV7-2 and J usage is TRBJ2-7, with a tentative D call TRBD2 (6 bases). CDR3 length: 15 residues. Germline lookup yields CDR1 SGHTA and CDR2 FQGNSA. Trimming cost V 4 bases and J 2 bases, with 15 bases left between them.

Ten or more counts support this clonotype. J is TRBJ1-1 and V is TRBV6-6, with D uncertain. Looked up from germline, CDR1 is MNHNY and CDR2 is SVGAGI (reference sequence). Trimming stripped 8 bases from V and 1 base from J, with 5 bases between. The CDR3 length is 11 residues. The CDR3 here is CASGGNTEAFF. The CDR3 DNA reads as TGTGCCAGCGGTGGGAACACTGAAGCTTTCTTT.

The rearrangement joins TRBV5-4 to TRBJ2-1; 13 bases are a match to TRBD2. Trimming removed 3 bases from V and 7 bases from J; junction bases left unmatched: 7. Germline CDR1 reads SGHNT; CDR2 reads YYREEE (reference sequence). This CDR3 is built from 16 residues. The CDR3 nucleotides are TGTGCCAGCAGCTCGCAGACTAGCGGGGGGCGGAATGAGCAGTTCTTC. It specifies CASSSQTSGGRNEQFF.

In this sample, this clonotype turned up many times. The chain links TRBV3-1 to TRBJ2-1; no clear D gene. CDR3 length: 12 residues. The germline CDR1 and CDR2 sequences are LGHDT and YNNKEL (reference sequence). Trimming took 4 bases from V and 3 from J, leaving 4 bases between them. DNA for the CDR3: TGTGCCAGCAGCCGAGTCTACAATGAGCAGTTCTTC. Encoded protein: CASSRVYNEQFF.

This clonotype was observed a handful of times. The chain recombines TRBV5-1 with TRBJ2-7; 12 nucleotides match TRBD2. CDR1 and CDR2 (germline): SGHRS, YFSETQ. The CDR3 is made up of 13 amino acids. V was clipped by 4 bases and J by 9 bases; unmatched bases: 5. In DNA, the CDR3 is TGCGCCAGCAGCGTCGGACTAGCGGGGATGCAGTACTTC. Amino acids: CASSVGLAGMQYF. The full variable domain, in which reference TRBV5-1 and TRBJ2-7 provide the parts outside the CDR3, is KAGVTQTPRYLIKTRGQQVTLSCSPISGHRSVSWYQQTPGQGLQFLFEYFSETQRNKGNFPGRFSGRQFSNSRSEMNVSTLELGDSALYLCASSVGLAGMQYFGPGTRLTVT.

The chain recombines TRBV4-1 with TRBJ1-4, with D maybe TRBD1 (5 bases). CDR1 is MGHRA, CDR2 YSYEKL, per germline. The CDR3 is 15 amino acids. V shed 4 bases and J shed 2 bases, with 11 bases lying between them. CDR3 nucleotide sequence: TGCGCCAGCAGCCTAGGGGCGAGTACTAATGAAAAACTGTTTTTT. Translating it yields CASSLGASTNEKLFF.

This clonotype has a count of ten or more. The chain is built from TRBV7-2 and TRBJ1-5, with D unclear. The V gene lost 1 base and the J gene lost 6 bases, with 7 bases spanning the gap. The CDR3 sequence is 13 residues long. Germline-derived CDR1 and CDR2 are SGHTA and FQGNSA. The CDR3 nucleotides read TGTGCCAGCAGCTTAGATAGCGTTCAGCCCCAGCATTTT. Its protein product is CASSLDSVQPQHF.

This clonotype was seen many times. CDR3 sequence: CSVEVNRANEQFF. DNA for the CDR3: TGCAGCGTTGAAGTCAACAGGGCCAATGAGCAGTTCTTC. This rearrangement joins TRBV29-1 to TRBJ2-1; the D gene is possibly TRBD1 (6 bases). Germline V gives CDR1 SQVTM, CDR2 ANQGSEA. This CDR3 comprises 13 residues. V lost 1 base to trimming and J lost 6 bases, with 10 bases between them.

Within the sample, this clonotype is medium-sized. This chain connects TRBV3-1 to TRBJ2-7; TRBD2 aligns across 7 bases. CDR3 length: 14 residues. Germline lookup yields CDR1 LGHDT and CDR2 YNNKEL (reference sequence). J was trimmed by 2 bases and V by 5 bases; bases with no gene match: 6. The CDR3 protein is CASSSTSAAYEQYF. The CDR3 DNA follows: TGTGCCAGCAGCTCAACTAGCGCGGCCTACGAGCAGTACTTC.

This clonotype was counted a single time. The rearrangement uses TRBV4-2 and TRBJ2-7; 8 bases match TRBD2. V was clipped by 0 bases and J by 3 bases; unmatched bases: 7. The CDR3 is 16 amino acids. The V gene's germline CDR1 is LGHNA and CDR2 YNFKEQ. The CDR3 bases are TGTGCCAGCAGCCAAGAAGGGGCGGGAGGTGTCTACGAGCAGTACTTC. Protein product: CASSQEGAGGVYEQYF.

The chain joins TRBV7-8 to TRBJ2-7, with 7 bases matching TRBD2. V trimming: 3 bases; J trimming: 3 bases; junction bases outside the gene matches: 8. CDR1 is SGHVS, CDR2 FQNEAQ, per germline. The CDR3 covers 15 residues. DNA of the CDR3: TGTGCCAGCAGCTTCACTAGCGACCCTCGCTACGAGCAGTACTTC. Translating it yields CASSFTSDPRYEQYF.

This clonotype has at least ten counts. The CDR3 DNA is TGCAGTGCGGACGGACTTAGCTCCTACGAGCAGTACTTC. Translated, it gives CSADGLSSYEQYF. This rearrangement joins TRBV20-1 to TRBJ2-7; D might be TRBD2 (5 bases). The CDR3 runs 13 residues. The V and J ends lost 6 bases and 0 bases respectively, with 12 bases between them. Germline V gene data show CDR1 as DFQATT and CDR2 as SNEGSKA (reference sequence).

This clonotype was detected ten times or more. The rearrangement links TRBV18 to TRBJ1-5; 9 nucleotides line up with TRBD1. Germline V lookup: CDR1 KGHSH, CDR2 LQKENI. V trimming: 6 bases; J trimming: 3 bases; junction bases outside the gene matches: 6. The CDR3 contains 15 residues. In nucleotides, the CDR3 is TGTGCCAGCTCGGCCACAGGGGGCATCAATCAGCCCCAGCATTTT. It yields the protein CASSATGGINQPQHF.

This clonotype came up many times. The chain employs TRBV12-3 or TRBV12-4 and TRBJ2-2, with D unresolved. The V end lost 6 bases, the J end lost 3 bases, and 17 bases lay between the germline ends. CDR3 size: 16 residues. CDR3 bases: TGTGCCAGCAGCCTAGTTGGAAGGGCCCACACCGGGGAGCTGTTTTTT. This codes for CASSLVGRAHTGELFF.

V gene TRBV30 combines with J gene TRBJ1-1, with 9 bases lining up with TRBD1. Losses at the gene ends were 2 bases for V and 4 bases for J; bases not matched to a gene: 5. Germline V gives CDR1 GTSNPN, CDR2 SVGIG (reference sequence). The CDR3 is 14 residues long. DNA for the CDR3: TGTGCCTGGAGTTCGGGGACAGGGCCCACTGAAGCTTTCTTT. Encoded protein: CAWSSGTGPTEAFF.

The rearrangement links TRBV4-1 to TRBJ1-6; D possibly corresponds to TRBD1 (5 bases). Germline V gene lookup returns CDR1 MGHRA and CDR2 YSYEKL. The CDR3 length is 13 residues. Trimming removed 3 bases from V and 10 bases from J, with 10 bases in between. CDR3 sequence: CASSQTQGSPLHF. The CDR3 nucleotides read TGCGCCAGCAGCCAGACCCAGGGCTCACCCCTCCACTTT.